A single sample gave rise to the 18 T cell receptor beta chains below, sequenced in a study of blood T cells in healthy people across ages. The authors ran a second PCR of 7 to 11 cycles using a sample-barcoded 5' primer and a J-beta primer mix. TCRdb analysed the 5' RACE reads with MiXCR anew, one entry per CDR3 protein. The table includes roughly 1.9 million distinct CDR3 sequences, 39% detected once. Sequencing input: blood. All receptors come from a human donor in good health.

This clonotype was observed at least ten times. This rearrangement joins TRBV20-1 to TRBJ2-3; 11 bases agree with TRBD2. V lost 0 bases, J lost 4 bases, and 0 bases stayed unmatched. CDR3 length: 14 amino acids. Per germline, CDR1 DFQATT and CDR2 SNEGSKA (reference sequence). The CDR3 protein is CSARDSGGADTQYF. CDR3 sequence (DNA): TGCAGTGCTAGAGATAGCGGGGGGGCAGATACGCAGTATTTT.

This clonotype has a handful of counts. This chain connects TRBV4-2 to TRBJ2-1; D is possibly TRBD1 (5 bases). Trimming removed 0 bases at V and 13 bases at J, with 13 bases between. The CDR3 runs to 13 residues. The germline CDR1 and CDR2 sequences are LGHNA and YNFKEQ. CDR3 sequence: CASSQDLRAPQFF. In DNA, the CDR3 is TGTGCCAGCAGCCAAGACCTCAGGGCGCCCCAGTTCTTC.

This sequence joins TRBV7-2 and TRBJ1-5, with 9 bases aligning to TRBD1. CDR3 length equals 15 residues. V shed 8 bases and J 4 bases; nucleotides not matched to a gene: 9. Per the germline V gene, CDR1 is SGHTA and CDR2 is FQGNSA. CDR3 sequence (DNA): TGTGCCAGCGGCTCGGGACAGGGTCCAAATCAGCCCCAGCATTTT. Its protein is CASGSGQGPNQPQHF. Full variable domain (rest looked up from reference TRBV7-2 and TRBJ1-5): GAGVSQSPSNKVTEKGKDVELRCDPISGHTALYWYRQSLGQGLEFLIYFQGNSAPDKSGLPSDRFSAERTGGSVSTLTIQRTQQEDSAVYLCASGSGQGPNQPQHFGDGTRLSIL.

This clonotype was detected a few times. The J gene is TRBJ1-2, the V gene TRBV7-9; no clear D. The germline CDR1 and CDR2 sequences are SEHNR and FQNEAQ (reference sequence). With 4 bases removed from V and 4 bases from J, the gap between germline ends came to 16 bases. The CDR3 is 15 amino acids. Here the CDR3 DNA reads TGTGCCAGCAGCTCCACGGGCAGGCTGCCCTATGGCTACACCTTC. Encoded protein: CASSSTGRLPYGYTF. Together with reference TRBV7-9 and TRBJ1-2, the CDR3 gives the full variable domain: DTGVSQNPRHKITKRGQNVTFRCDPISEHNRLYWYRQTLGQGPEFLTYFQNEAQLEKSRLLSDRFSAERPKGSFSTLEIQRTEQGDSAMYLCASSSTGRLPYGYTFGSGTRLTVV.

As concerns this clonotype: Germline and junction disagree at one end, which may indicate a read error. The chain is built from TRBV9 and TRBJ2-1; D not certain. The DNA end lines up better with TRBJ2-7; the J call may be wrong. The CDR3 is 13 amino acids. Germline CDR1 reads SGDLS; CDR2 reads YYNGEE. The CDR3 coding sequence is TGTGTCAGCAGCGTAGCCCCCCTTTGGGAGCAGTACTTC. This codes for CVSSVAPLWEQYF.

V usage is TRBV2 and J usage is TRBJ2-1, with TRBD1 identical over 8 bases. Germline loops: CDR1 SNHLY, CDR2 FYNNEI. V dropped 1 base and J dropped 10; count of bases not matched to a gene: 9. The CDR3 is 15 residues long. The CDR3 nucleotides are TGTGCCAGCAGTGAAGAAAGGACAGGGATGAGCGAGCAGTTCTTC. This sequence encodes CASSEERTGMSEQFF.

This clonotype appeared a few times. The gene calls are TRBV12-3 or TRBV12-4 and TRBJ2-3, with 9 bases fitting TRBD2. V dropped 0 bases and J dropped 4; count of bases not matched to a gene: 11. This CDR3 has 18 residues. CDR3 nucleotides: TGTGCCAGCAGTTTAGCTATGGCTAGCGGGGCGATGGCAGATACGCAGTATTTT. Encoded protein: CASSLAMASGAMADTQYF.

This clonotype was detected once. The chain has TRBV5-1 and TRBJ2-7; TRBD1 matches at 10 bases. Trimming at V came to 8 bases and at J to 5 bases, leaving 10 bases not matched to a gene. From germline, CDR1 is SGHRS and CDR2 YFSETQ. CDR3 length: 14 amino acids. The CDR3 DNA is TGCGCCAGTACGTGGACAGGGGGTAGCGACGAGCAGTACTTC. As protein: CASTWTGGSDEQYF.

A single count supports this clonotype. The rearrangement uses TRBV6-1 and TRBJ2-7, with D unresolved. The assigned J gene may be wrong: the sequence end matches TRBJ2-1 better. CDR1 and CDR2 from the germline V gene are MNHNS and SASEGT. The CDR3 spans 15 residues. The CDR3 is CASSEEVLGWNEQFF. The CDR3 DNA reads TGTGCCAGCAGTGAAGAGGTTCTGGGTTGGAATGAGCAGTTCTTC.

This clonotype was seen a handful of times. This chain connects TRBV3-1 to TRBJ2-1; 9 positions match TRBD2. CDR3 length: 16 residues. Losses at the gene ends were 4 bases for V and 3 bases for J; bases not matched to a gene: 7. Looked up from germline, CDR1 is LGHDT and CDR2 is YNNKEL (reference sequence). The DNA for the CDR3 is TGTGCCAGCAGCCTCGGGACTAGCACCATCTACAATGAGCAGTTCTTC. The encoded protein is CASSLGTSTIYNEQFF.

The CDR3 region is CASSAQGGNSPLHF. DNA for the CDR3: TGTGCCAGCAGCGCGCAGGGGGGGAATTCACCCCTCCACTTT. The chain recombines TRBV9 with TRBJ1-6; the match to TRBD1 covers 7 bases. Germline trimming cut 3 bases from V and 7 bases from J; bases unmatched to any gene: 4. The germline CDR1 and CDR2 sequences are SGDLS and YYNGEE. The CDR3 is made up of 14 amino acids.

The chain combines TRBV15 with TRBJ1-1; unclear D gene. The CDR3 is 14 residues long. From germline, CDR1 is LNHNV and CDR2 YYDKDF (reference sequence). Trimming took 0 bases from V and 5 from J, leaving 10 bases between them. CDR3 nucleotides: TGTGCCACCAGCAGAGATTTCCCGGGGACTGAAGCTTTCTTT. Translated: CATSRDFPGTEAFF.

Notes on this clonotype: Sequence at one end of the junction differs from germline and may be a read error. The rearrangement joins TRBV7-8 to TRBJ2-1; no firm D call. The CDR3 runs 15 residues. Per the germline V gene, CDR1 is SGHVS and CDR2 is FQNEAQ. CDR3 coding DNA: TGTGCCAGCAACTTAGCTATTGGGTCCTACAATGAGCAGTTCTTC. This sequence encodes CASNLAIGSYNEQFF.

Turning to this clonotype: Relative to the germline gene, one junction end is altered; a read error may explain this. This rearrangement joins TRBV20-1 to TRBJ2-3; 9 bases are a match to TRBD1. This CDR3 spans 13 amino acids. Germline-derived CDR1 and CDR2 are DFQATT and SNEGSKA (reference sequence). CDR3 bases: TGCAGCTGGACAGGGGCCTCCACAGATATGCAGTATTTT. Protein: CSWTGASTDMQYF.

The V and J genes are TRBV20-1 and TRBJ1-6; maybe TRBD1 (5 bases). The CDR3 sequence is 15 residues long. Trimming cost V 6 bases and J 10 bases, with 22 bases left between them. From germline, CDR1 is DFQATT and CDR2 SNEGSKA (reference sequence). The CDR3 here is CSAPILNGGWSPLHF. As DNA, the CDR3 is TGCAGTGCCCCAATATTAAACGGGGGATGGTCACCCCTCCACTTT.

This clonotype was found a few times. The chain employs TRBV20-1 and TRBJ2-1; tentatively, D is TRBD2 (5 bases). Germline V gene sequence: CDR1 DFQATT, CDR2 SNEGSKA (reference sequence). The V end was cut by 3 bases, the J end by 1 base, with 13 bases between. The CDR3 sequence is 15 residues long. This CDR3 reads CSARDEWRSYNEQFF. The CDR3 bases are TGCAGTGCTAGGGATGAGTGGAGGTCCTACAATGAGCAGTTCTTC.

This rearrangement joins TRBV4-3 to TRBJ1-2; the D gene is possibly TRBD1 (6 bases). V lost 2 bases and J 2 bases, leaving 15 bases between the germline ends. This CDR3 region has 16 residues. Germline V CDR1 and CDR2: LGHNA, YSLEER. The CDR3 nucleotides read TGCGCCAGCAGCCAAAGTTGGGGGCCAGGGAACTATGGCTACACCTTC. Protein product: CASSQSWGPGNYGYTF.

The table lists this clonotype with a few counts. The chain uses TRBV3-1 and TRBJ2-7, with D possibly matching TRBD2 (5 bases). V was trimmed by 3 bases and J by 2 bases, leaving 11 bases between them. CDR3 length equals 14 residues. Germline CDR1 LGHDT, CDR2 YNNKEL (reference sequence). In DNA form, the CDR3 reads TGTGCCAGCAGCCAGAGGCGGGTGACCTACGAGCAGTACTTC. Its protein is CASSQRRVTYEQYF.